The table lists the clone carrying this T cell receptor beta chain with a few counts. Its target is not known. This sample was included in a study of beta chain features in type 1 diabetes. TCRB transcripts that were expressed got sequenced, as all of the isolated RNA had been reverse transcribed. Libraries were prepared by immunoSEQ multiplex PCR; TCRdb keeps only in-frame clonotypes and omits some of them. The sample has about 180,000 clones, under 9.5% seen once. Study-wide findings and caveats: Within each of all four CD4+ subsets, Type 1 diabetes patients had TCRB CDR3s that were moderately but significantly shorter. Patients and controls would share equally any PCR tilt toward shorter templates. The naive, central memory and Treg TCRB repertoires looked more alike in patients than they did in healthy donors.

The CDR3 has 14 amino acids. Germline CDR1 and CDR2: SGHRS and YFSETQ. V lost 0 bases, J lost 7 bases, and 13 bases lay in between. Sequenced input: central memory CD4+ T cells from blood. The sequence derives from a man aged 18 to 30 with type 1 diabetes. V and J are TRBV5-1 and TRBJ1-1; D is uncertain. The CDR3 sequence: CASSLGRQEDEAFF. CDR3 DNA: TGCGCCAGCAGCTTGGGACGGCAGGAAGATGAAGCTTTCTTT.